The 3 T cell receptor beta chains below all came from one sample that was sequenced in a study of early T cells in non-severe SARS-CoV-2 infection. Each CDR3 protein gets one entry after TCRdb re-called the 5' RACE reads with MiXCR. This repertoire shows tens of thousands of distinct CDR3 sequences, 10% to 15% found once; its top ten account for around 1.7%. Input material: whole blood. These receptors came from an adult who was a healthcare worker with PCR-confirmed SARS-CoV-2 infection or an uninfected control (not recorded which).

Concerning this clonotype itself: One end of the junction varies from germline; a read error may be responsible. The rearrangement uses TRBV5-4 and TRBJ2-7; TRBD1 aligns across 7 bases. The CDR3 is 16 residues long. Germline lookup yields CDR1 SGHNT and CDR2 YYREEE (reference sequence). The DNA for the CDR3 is TGTGTCAGCAGCCACTTTGGGGGACAGACTTCCTACGAGCAGTACTTC. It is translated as CVSSHFGGQTSYEQYF.

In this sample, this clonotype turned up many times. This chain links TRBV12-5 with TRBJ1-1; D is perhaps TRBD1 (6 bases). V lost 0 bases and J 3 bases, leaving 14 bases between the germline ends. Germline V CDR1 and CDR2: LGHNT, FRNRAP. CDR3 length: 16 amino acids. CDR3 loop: CASGLVRKGVDTEAFF. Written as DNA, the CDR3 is TGTGCTAGTGGTTTGGTACGAAAGGGGGTGGACACTGAAGCTTTCTTT.

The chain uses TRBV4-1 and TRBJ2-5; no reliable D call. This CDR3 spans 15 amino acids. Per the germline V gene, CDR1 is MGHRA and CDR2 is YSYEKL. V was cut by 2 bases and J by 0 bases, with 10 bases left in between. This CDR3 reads CASSQSATYQETQYF. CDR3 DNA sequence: TGCGCCAGCAGCCAATCGGCCACGTACCAAGAGACCCAGTACTTC.